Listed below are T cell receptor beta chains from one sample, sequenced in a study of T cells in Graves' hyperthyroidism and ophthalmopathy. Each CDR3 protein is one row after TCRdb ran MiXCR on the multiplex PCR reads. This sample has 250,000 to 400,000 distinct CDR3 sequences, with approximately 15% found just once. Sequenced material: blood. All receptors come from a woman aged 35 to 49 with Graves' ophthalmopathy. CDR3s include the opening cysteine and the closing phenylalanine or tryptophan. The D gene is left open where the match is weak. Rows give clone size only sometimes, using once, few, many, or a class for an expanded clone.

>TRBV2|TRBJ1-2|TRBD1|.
CASSGQTGAGGYTF
TGTGCCAGCAGTGGACAAACAGGGGCCGGTGGCTACACCTTC
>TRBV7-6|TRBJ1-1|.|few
CASTNWGTGLDTEAFF
TGTGCCAGCACCAATTGGGGTACAGGGCTCGACACTGAAGCTTTCTTT
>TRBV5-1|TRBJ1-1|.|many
CASSLVAGPSNTEAFF
TGCGCCAGCAGCTTGGTGGCAGGGCCGTCGAACACTGAAGCTTTCTTT
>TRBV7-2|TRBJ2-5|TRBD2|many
CASSLYSGGPGGQYF
TGTGCCAGCAGCTTATATAGCGGCGGTCCGGGGGGCCAGTACTTC
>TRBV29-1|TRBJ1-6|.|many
CSVQDSWNSPLHF
TGCAGCGTGCAGGACAGCTGGAATTCACCCCTCCACTTT
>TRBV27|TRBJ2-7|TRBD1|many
CASSDGGTGGYEQYF
TGTGCCAGCAGTGACGGTGGGACAGGAGGGTACGAGCAGTACTTC
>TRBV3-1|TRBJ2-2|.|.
CASSHFSHNTGELFF
TGTGCCAGCAGCCATTTTTCCCACAACACCGGGGAGCTGTTTTTT
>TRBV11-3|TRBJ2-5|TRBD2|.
CASSRPGTKTETQYF
TGTGCCAGCAGCCGACCCGGGACTAAAACAGAGACCCAGTACTTC
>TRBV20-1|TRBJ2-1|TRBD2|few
CSARGLNGYEQFF
TGCAGTGCTAGGGGACTAAACGGCTATGAGCAGTTCTTC
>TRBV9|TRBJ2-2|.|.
CASSVGGTTNTGELFF
TGTGCCAGCAGCGTAGGGGGCACTACGAACACCGGGGAGCTGTTTTTT
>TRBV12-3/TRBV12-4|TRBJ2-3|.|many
CASSPEGVATDTQYF
TGTGCCAGCAGTCCAGAGGGGGTAGCTACAGATACGCAGTATTTT
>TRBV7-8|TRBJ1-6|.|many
CASSSSLGRGPSPLHF
TGTGCCAGCAGCTCCTCATTGGGCCGAGGGCCTTCACCCCTCCACTTT
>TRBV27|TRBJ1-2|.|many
CASSLYLNQGYTF
TGTGCCAGCAGTTTATATCTTAACCAAGGCTACACCTTC
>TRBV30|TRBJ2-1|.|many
CAWSVADNEQFF
TGTGCCTGGAGTGTGGCTGACAATGAGCAGTTCTTC
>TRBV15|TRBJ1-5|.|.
CATSESRTPQHF
TGTGCCACCAGCGAATCCCGCACGCCCCAGCATTTT
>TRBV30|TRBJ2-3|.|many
CAWSVQTDTQYF
TGTGCCTGGAGTGTCCAGACAGATACGCAGTATTTT
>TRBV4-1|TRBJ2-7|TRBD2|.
CASSHTSGPYEQYF
TGCGCCAGCAGCCATACTAGCGGGCCCTACGAGCAGTACTTC
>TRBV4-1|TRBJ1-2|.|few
CASSPPDYGYTF
TGCGCCAGCAGCCCACCAGACTATGGCTACACCTTC
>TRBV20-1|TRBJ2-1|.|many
CSALPLMAPLDEQFF
TGCAGTGCCCTGCCATTGATGGCACCGTTGGATGAGCAGTTCTTC
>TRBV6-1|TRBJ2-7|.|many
CASRSTPGDSYEQYF
TGTGCCAGCAGATCCACCCCAGGGGATAGCTACGAGCAGTACTTC
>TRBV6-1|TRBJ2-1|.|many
CASSRLGNEQFF
TGTGCCAGCAGTAGGCTGGGGAATGAGCAGTTCTTC
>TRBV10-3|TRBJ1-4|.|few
CAISEEGPNEKLFF
TGTGCCATCAGTGAGGAGGGCCCTAATGAAAAACTGTTTTTT
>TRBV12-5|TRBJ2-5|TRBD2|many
CASGREVETQYF
TGTGCTAGTGGTCGGGAGGTGGAGACCCAGTACTTC
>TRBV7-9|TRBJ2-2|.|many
CASSFRGSTGELFF
TGTGCCAGCAGCTTCCGGGGGAGCACCGGGGAGCTGTTTTTT
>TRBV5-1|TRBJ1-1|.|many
CASSLRPGPTEAFF
TGCGCCAGCAGCTTGAGGCCAGGTCCCACTGAAGCTTTCTTT
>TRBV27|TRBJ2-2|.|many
CASSLEGTLTGELFF
TGTGCCAGCAGTTTAGAAGGGACTCTCACCGGGGAGCTGTTTTTT
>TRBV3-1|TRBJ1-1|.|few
CASSLTLVNTEAFF
TGTGCCAGCAGCCTGACATTGGTGAACACTGAAGCTTTCTTT
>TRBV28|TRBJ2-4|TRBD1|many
CASRGQGKNIQYF
TGTGCCAGCAGGGGACAGGGGAAAAACATTCAGTACTTC
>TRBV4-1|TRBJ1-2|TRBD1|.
CASSHTTGIGYGYTF
TGCGCCAGCAGCCACACGACAGGGATAGGCTATGGCTACACCTTC
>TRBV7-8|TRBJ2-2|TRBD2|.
CASSFRGLAGLAGELFF
TGTGCCAGCAGCTTTCGAGGACTAGCGGGACTCGCCGGGGAGCTGTTTTTT
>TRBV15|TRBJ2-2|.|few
CATRDGGLNTGELFF
TGTGCCACCAGGGATGGGGGGCTGAACACCGGGGAGCTGTTTTTT
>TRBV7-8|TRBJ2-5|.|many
CASSSTGRGETQYF
TGTGCCAGCAGCTCTACAGGGCGGGGAGAGACCCAGTACTTC
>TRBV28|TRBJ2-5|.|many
CASSFSAGGLSETQYF
TGTGCCAGCAGTTTTTCGGCAGGGGGGTTGAGCGAGACCCAGTACTTC
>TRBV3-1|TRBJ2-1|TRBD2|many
CASSHPGTSGNHEQFF
TGTGCCAGCAGCCATCCCGGGACTAGCGGGAATCACGAGCAGTTCTTC
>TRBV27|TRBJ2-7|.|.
CASREWAGHYEQYF
TGTGCCAGCAGAGAATGGGCCGGACACTACGAGCAGTACTTC
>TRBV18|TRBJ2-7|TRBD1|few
CASSPLPTGVSYEQYF
TGTGCCAGCTCACCCCTACCAACAGGGGTGAGCTACGAGCAGTACTTC
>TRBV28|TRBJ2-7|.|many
CAASGRRPPYEQYF
TGTGCCGCAAGCGGGCGGCGACCCCCCTACGAGCAGTACTTC
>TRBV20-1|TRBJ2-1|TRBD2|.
CSASGLLAGVSSEQFF
TGCAGTGCTAGTGGGTTACTAGCGGGGGTTAGTTCTGAGCAGTTCTTC
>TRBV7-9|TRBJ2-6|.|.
CASSLAGGANVLTF
TGTGCCAGCAGCTTAGCAGGCGGGGCCAACGTCCTGACTTTC
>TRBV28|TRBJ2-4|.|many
CASSPGIAKNIQYF
TGTGCCAGCAGTCCGGGGATAGCCAAAAACATTCAGTACTTC
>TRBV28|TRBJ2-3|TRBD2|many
CASSLMLAGLTDTQYF
TGTGCCAGCAGTTTAATGCTAGCGGGGCTTACAGATACGCAGTATTTT